This record covers a single T cell receptor (beta chain). Its antigen remains unknown. The junction and the germline gene differ at one end; a read error may be behind it. TCRB libraries came from RNA via three nested multiplex PCR rounds. TCRB cDNA was made from approximately 0.5 ug total RNA. Unique molecular identifiers were not described for the libraries. Via MiXCR, TCRdb re-called the multiplex PCR reads, giving one row per CDR3 protein. Counted here are more than 9,000 distinct CDR3 sequences, around two thirds occurring once; the ten biggest clones make up around 29%. The source of the sample is a study of tumor-infiltrating lymphocytes in glioblastoma multiforme. The study's findings and limits: T cells were not sorted into functional subsets. Detected clone frequencies may not reflect cell counts, being RNA-based.

The CDR3 runs 14 residues. Germline assignment: CDR1 DFQATT and CDR2 SNEGSKA (reference sequence). Sequencing was performed on brain tumor tissue. The chain carries TRBV20-1 and TRBJ2-1; possibly TRBD1 for D (5 bases). This TCR was sampled from a male donor with glioblastoma. CDR3 residues: CGARDEAGLYEHFF. The CDR3 DNA reads as TGCGGTGCTAGAGATGAGGCAGGGCTCTATGAACATTTCTTC.